This T cell receptor (beta chain) was recovered during a study of shared clonotypes between healthy human individuals. Study background: A few men and a couple of women, aged 18 to 49, were donors.

On this clone: Its specificity is unknown.

The study, taken as a whole, reports: Compared with clonotypes that all four donors shared, non-shared clonotypes had lower generation probabilities.

The CDR3 contains 16 residues. CDR1 and CDR2 (germline): SGHRS, YFSETQ. The J segment lost 4 bases and the V segment lost 5 bases, leaving 9 bases of the junction unmatched. For sorted subsets, about 200 ng DNA per replicate equaled about 30,000 T cell genomes. Generated by immunoSEQ multiplex PCR, the TCRdb table keeps only in-frame clones and is missing some. This sample has approximately 1,500,000 clones, with roughly 96% found just once. This receptor was taken from a man aged 25 to 40 in good health. The V and J genes are TRBV5-1 and TRBJ2-1, with TRBD2 matching 10 bases. The sequenced sample was naive CD4+ T cells sorted from blood. Subset of the sample: CD45RA+ positively selected. CDR3 sequence reads: CASSLSSGSVYNEQFF. The CDR3, as DNA: TGCGCCAGCAGTTTATCTAGCGGGAGTGTATACAATGAGCAGTTCTTC.